Following are 5 T cell receptor beta chains from one sample sequenced in a study of blood T cell repertoires in COVID-19. The repertoire was sequenced with immunoSEQ multiplex PCR; TCRdb's copy has only in-frame clones and lacks some. Among some 150,000 clones listed, over 80% were seen once. Sequenced sample: peripheral blood. These receptors were taken from a woman aged 50 to 60 with acute or convalescent COVID-19.

For the CDR3, the DNA is TGTGCCAGTAGTATAGGGACAGGGTACGGAGATACGCAGTATTTT. Its translation: CASSIGTGYGDTQYF. The genes are TRBV19 and TRBJ2-3; 8 nucleotides agree with TRBD1. Germline V CDR1 and CDR2: LNHDA, SQIVND (reference sequence). CDR3 length equals 15 residues. V shed 1 base, J shed 5 bases, and the junction held 5 bases outside the gene matches. Based on the CDR3 plus reference TRBV19 and TRBJ2-3, the full variable domain is DGGITQSPKYLFRKEGQNVTLSCEQNLNHDAMYWYRQDPGQGLRLIYYSQIVNDFQKGDIAEGYSVSREKKESFPLTVTSAQKNPTAFYLCASSIGTGYGDTQYFGPGTRLTVL.

The CDR3 loop reads CASRAQGATEAFF. The CDR3 DNA reads TGTGCCAGTAGGGCTCAGGGTGCGACTGAAGCTTTCTTT. V is TRBV19 and J is TRBJ1-1; possibly TRBD1 for D (5 bases). The germline V gene has CDR1 LNHDA and CDR2 SQIVND (reference sequence). The CDR3 extends over 13 amino acids. V dropped 6 bases and J dropped 5 bases, with 13 bases sitting between them.

This clone was recorded once. The CDR3 DNA reads as TGTGCCTGGATGGACACACCGAGCACAGATACGCAGTATTTT. It yields the protein CAWMDTPSTDTQYF. The chain combines TRBV30 with TRBJ2-3; tentative D call: TRBD1 (5 bases). V lost 4 bases and J lost 0, with 11 bases in between. Germline V gene data show CDR1 as GTSNPN and CDR2 as SVGIG (reference sequence). The CDR3 has 14 residues.

This chain uses TRBV2 with TRBJ2-3, with D tentatively TRBD2 (6 bases). Germline CDR1 is SNHLY and CDR2 is FYNNEI. V was shortened by 4 bases and J by 6 bases, with 17 bases between the two germline ends. This CDR3 comprises 15 residues. CDR3 in amino acids: CASSAEQGGGDTQYF. The CDR3 nucleotides read TGTGCCAGCAGTGCCGAGCAGGGAGGAGGGGATACGCAGTATTTT.

V usage is TRBV29-1 and J usage is TRBJ2-2; D is unclear. Germline V gene data show CDR1 as SQVTM and CDR2 as ANQGSEA. The CDR3 consists of 15 residues. V lost 3 bases to trimming and J lost 6 bases, with 17 bases between them. CDR3 protein: CSVDLQLSGSGELFF. The CDR3 region has the DNA TGCAGCGTTGATCTCCAACTGTCTGGTTCCGGGGAGCTGTTTTTT.